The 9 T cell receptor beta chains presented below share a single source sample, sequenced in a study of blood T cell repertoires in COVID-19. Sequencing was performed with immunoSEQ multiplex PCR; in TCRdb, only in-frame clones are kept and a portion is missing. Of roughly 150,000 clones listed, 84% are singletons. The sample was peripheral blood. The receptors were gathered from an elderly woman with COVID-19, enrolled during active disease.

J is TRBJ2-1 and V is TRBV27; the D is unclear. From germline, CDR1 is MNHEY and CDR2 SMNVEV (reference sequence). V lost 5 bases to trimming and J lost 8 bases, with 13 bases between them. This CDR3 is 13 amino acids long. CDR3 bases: TGTGCCAGCAGTCCCGTTGGTGGCCATGAGCAGTTCTTC. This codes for CASSPVGGHEQFF.

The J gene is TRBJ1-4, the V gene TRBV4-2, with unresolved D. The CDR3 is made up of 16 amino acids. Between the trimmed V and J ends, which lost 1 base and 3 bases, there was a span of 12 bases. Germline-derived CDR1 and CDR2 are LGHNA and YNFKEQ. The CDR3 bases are TGTGCCAGCAGCCAAGGTCCCGGGATACCTAATGAAAAACTGTTTTTT. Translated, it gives CASSQGPGIPNEKLFF.

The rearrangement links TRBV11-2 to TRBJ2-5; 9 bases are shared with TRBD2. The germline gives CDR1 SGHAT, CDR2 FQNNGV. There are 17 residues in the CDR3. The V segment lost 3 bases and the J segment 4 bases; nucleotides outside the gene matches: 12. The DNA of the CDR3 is TGTGCCAGCAGCTTTCGGCTGGGACTAGCTTCGAGAGAGACCCAGTACTTC. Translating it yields CASSFRLGLASRETQYF.

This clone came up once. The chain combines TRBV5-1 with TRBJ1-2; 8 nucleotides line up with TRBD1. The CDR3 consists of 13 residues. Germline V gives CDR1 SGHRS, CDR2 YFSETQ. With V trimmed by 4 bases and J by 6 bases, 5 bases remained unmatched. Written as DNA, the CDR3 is TGCGCCAGCAGCCGGCAGGGGGCCGATGGCTACACCTTC. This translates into CASSRQGADGYTF.

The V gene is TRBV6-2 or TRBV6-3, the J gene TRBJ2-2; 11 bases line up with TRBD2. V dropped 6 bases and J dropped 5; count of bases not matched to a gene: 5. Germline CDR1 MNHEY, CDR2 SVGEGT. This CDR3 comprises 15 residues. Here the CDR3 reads CASSPGLAGTGELFF. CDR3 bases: TGTGCCAGCAGCCCTGGACTAGCGGGTACCGGGGAGCTGTTTTTT.

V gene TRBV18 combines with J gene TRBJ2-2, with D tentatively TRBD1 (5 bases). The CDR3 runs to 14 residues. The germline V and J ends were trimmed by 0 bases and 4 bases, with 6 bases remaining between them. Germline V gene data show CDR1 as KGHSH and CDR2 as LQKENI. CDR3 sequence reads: CASSPPRGTGELFF. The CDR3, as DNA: TGTGCCAGCTCACCACCAAGGGGCACCGGGGAGCTGTTTTTT.

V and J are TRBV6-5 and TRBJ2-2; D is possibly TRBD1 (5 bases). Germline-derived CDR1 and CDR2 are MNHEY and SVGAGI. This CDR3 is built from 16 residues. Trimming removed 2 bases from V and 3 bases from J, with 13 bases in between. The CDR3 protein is CASSYGKGIDTGELFF. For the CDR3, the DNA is TGTGCCAGCAGTTACGGCAAGGGGATTGACACCGGGGAGCTGTTTTTT.

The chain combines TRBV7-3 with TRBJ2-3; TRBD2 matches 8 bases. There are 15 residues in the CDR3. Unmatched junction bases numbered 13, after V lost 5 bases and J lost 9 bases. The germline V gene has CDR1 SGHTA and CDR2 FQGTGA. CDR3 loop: CASSARSGSDDTQYF. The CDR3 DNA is TGTGCCAGCAGCGCCCGGAGCGGGAGTGATGACACGCAGTATTTT.

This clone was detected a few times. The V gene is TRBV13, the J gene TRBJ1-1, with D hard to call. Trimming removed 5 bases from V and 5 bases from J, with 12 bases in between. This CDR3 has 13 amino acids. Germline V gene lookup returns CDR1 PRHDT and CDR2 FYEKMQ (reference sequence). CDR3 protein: CASSPTRKTEAFF. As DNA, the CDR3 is TGTGCCAGCAGCCCCACCAGAAAAACTGAAGCTTTCTTT.